One and the same sample provided the 18 T cell receptor beta chains below, sequenced in a study of early T cells in non-severe SARS-CoV-2 infection. TCRdb processed the 5' RACE reads anew with MiXCR; each CDR3 protein has one entry. The data contain some 38,000 distinct CDR3 sequences, less than 7% of them singletons. Sequencing was performed on whole blood, taken at baseline. The origin of the receptors is an adult who was a healthcare worker with PCR-confirmed SARS-CoV-2 infection or an uninfected control (not recorded which).

At least ten counts were recorded for this clonotype. The CDR3, as DNA: TGTGCCAGCAGCCAATCTAGTAGCGGGGGGCTTAATGAGCAGTTCTTC. This encodes CASSQSSSGGLNEQFF. The chain employs TRBV5-5 and TRBJ2-1, with 10 bases identical to TRBD2. Germline V gives CDR1 SGHKS, CDR2 YYEKEE (reference sequence). With 4 bases clipped from V and 7 bases from J, the junction kept 11 bases outside the gene matches. CDR3 size: 16 residues.

This clonotype came up many times. The chain couples TRBV3-1 to TRBJ2-7; possible D gene TRBD2, 6 bases. This CDR3 spans 18 amino acids. Germline loops: CDR1 LGHDT, CDR2 YNNKEL (reference sequence). Trimming removed 3 bases at V and 4 bases at J, with 25 bases between. CDR3 nucleotides: TGTGCCAGCAGCCACTCCATAATTCCCGGGACTGGACGATACGAGCAGTACTTC. Its protein is CASSHSIIPGTGRYEQYF.

CDR3 amino acids: CASSLSSGVGTGELFF. Here the CDR3 DNA reads TGTGCCAGCAGCTTATCTAGCGGTGTGGGGACCGGGGAGCTGTTTTTT. The chain recombines TRBV5-4 with TRBJ2-2; TRBD2 matches 7 bases. This CDR3 has 16 residues. CDR1 is SGHNT and CDR2 is YYREEE in the germline V gene (reference sequence). J lost 5 bases, V lost 2 bases, and 9 bases had no gene match.

This clonotype was recorded many times. The V and J genes are TRBV6-6 and TRBJ1-5; D is perhaps TRBD1 (6 bases). Germline CDR1 reads MNHNY; CDR2 reads SVGAGI (reference sequence). CDR3 length equals 14 residues. V lost 5 bases and J lost 3, with 11 bases in between. CDR3 sequence: CASSAGAYNQPQHF. CDR3 coding DNA: TGTGCCAGCAGTGCAGGGGCTTACAATCAGCCCCAGCATTTT.

This clonotype was counted at least ten times. The gene calls are TRBV6-1 and TRBJ2-1; either TRBD1 or TRBD2 may fit D (5 bases each). Deletions cut 4 bases from V and 3 bases from J, with 16 bases between. The germline gives CDR1 MNHNS, CDR2 SASEGT. The CDR3 sequence is 16 residues long. Here the CDR3 reads CASSVTGTLLYNEQFF. CDR3 in DNA: TGTGCCAGCAGTGTCACCGGGACCCTACTCTACAATGAGCAGTTCTTC.

This clonotype was seen at least ten times. The chain uses TRBV6-5 and TRBJ2-6; maybe TRBD2 (6 bases). The CDR3 contains 17 residues. V was shortened by 5 bases and J by 1 base, with 15 bases between the two germline ends. Germline CDR1 MNHEY, CDR2 SVGAGI. In DNA form, the CDR3 reads TGTGCCAGCAGTCGTCCGGGACTGCAATCTGGGGCCAACGTCCTGACTTTC. Its translation: CASSRPGLQSGANVLTF.

This clonotype has at least ten counts. The chain uses TRBV27 and TRBJ1-1, with D perhaps TRBD1 (5 bases). The V end lost 5 bases, the J end lost 0 bases, and 16 bases lay between the germline ends. This CDR3 has 16 residues. Germline V gives CDR1 MNHEY, CDR2 SMNVEV (reference sequence). This chain's CDR3 is CASSLFPTAMNTEAFF. The DNA of the CDR3 is TGTGCCAGCAGTCTATTCCCGACAGCAATGAACACTGAAGCTTTCTTT.

This clonotype has at least ten counts. V gene TRBV11-2 combines with J gene TRBJ1-1, with D perhaps matching TRBD1 (5 bases). The V end lost 1 base, the J end lost 4 bases, and 13 bases lay between the germline ends. The CDR3 covers 15 residues. The germline CDR1 and CDR2 sequences are SGHAT and FQNNGV. CDR3 DNA: TGTGCCAGCAGCTTAGGTTGGGGGAGCGTCACTGAAGCTTTCTTT. Translated: CASSLGWGSVTEAFF.

About this clonotype itself: This sequence may be a read error, since a much larger clone differs from it by one base. CDR3 residues: CASSQDGQSQYF. The CDR3 bases are TGCGCCAGCAGCCAAGATGGGCAGTCCCAGTACTTC. The rearrangement uses TRBV4-3 and TRBJ2-5; D remains ambiguous. The CDR3 has 12 amino acids. Trimming removed 0 bases from V and 9 bases from J, with 8 bases in between. The germline V gene encodes CDR1 LGHNA and CDR2 YSLEER.

This sequence joins TRBV2 and TRBJ2-1, with 8 bases lining up with TRBD2. The junction had 4 bases not matched to a gene; V was cut back by 4 bases and J by 2 bases. The germline CDR1 and CDR2 sequences are SNHLY and FYNNEI. The CDR3 has 15 amino acids. DNA of the CDR3: TGTGCCAGCAGTGTCGTAGCGGGGACCTACAATGAGCAGTTCTTC. Residues: CASSVVAGTYNEQFF.

Ten or more counts support this clonotype. The J gene is TRBJ2-7, the V gene TRBV20-1; 7 bases match TRBD1. The CDR3 is 14 amino acids. From germline, CDR1 is DFQATT and CDR2 SNEGSKA (reference sequence). V trimming: 1 base; J trimming: 8 bases; junction bases outside the gene matches: 11. In nucleotides, the CDR3 is TGCAGTGCTAGAGCCCGGGACAGACATACGAAGCAGTACTTC. Amino acid sequence: CSARARDRHTKQYF.

This clonotype has at least ten counts. The chain joins TRBV19 to TRBJ1-1; D gene unclear. CDR1 LNHDA and CDR2 SQIVND come from the germline V gene (reference sequence). The CDR3 is 16 amino acids. Trimming left V 4 bases short and J 5 bases short, with 20 bases between. CDR3 bases: TGTGCCAGTAGTACGATCCAAACGGGTCTGGGAACTGAAGCTTTCTTT. Its protein is CASSTIQTGLGTEAFF.

J is TRBJ2-7 and V is TRBV29-1, with no clear D. Germline CDR1 is SQVTM and CDR2 is ANQGSEA. V lost 2 bases and J lost 1, with 9 bases in between. The CDR3 covers 13 residues. CDR3 protein: CSVESVGSYEQYF. The CDR3, as DNA: TGCAGCGTTGAATCGGTTGGGTCCTACGAGCAGTACTTC.

Ten or more counts support this clonotype. The V gene is TRBV7-9, the J gene TRBJ2-6; 11 bases agree with TRBD2. CDR3 length: 19 amino acids. Per the germline V gene, CDR1 is SEHNR and CDR2 is FQNEAQ (reference sequence). V shed 3 bases and J 0 bases; nucleotides not matched to a gene: 7. This CDR3 reads CASSFRLAGPVSGANVLTF. In nucleotides, the CDR3 is TGTGCCAGCAGCTTCAGACTAGCGGGGCCTGTCTCTGGGGCCAACGTCCTGACTTTC.

In its sample, this clonotype was seen many times. At one end, the junction sequence differs from germline, possibly due to a read error. The chain carries TRBV5-1 and TRBJ2-6; D remains unclear. In germline, CDR1 is SGHRS, CDR2 YFSETQ. The CDR3 loop spans 14 amino acids. DNA of the CDR3: TGCGCCAGCAGATTGGGCTCTGGGGCCAACGTCCTGACTTTC. As protein: CASRLGSGANVLTF.

There are many counts of this clonotype. The J gene is TRBJ1-1, the V gene TRBV7-9; no reliable D call. V dropped 5 bases and J dropped 7 bases, with 14 bases sitting between them. The CDR3 contains 13 residues. Germline CDR1 reads SEHNR; CDR2 reads FQNEAQ (reference sequence). Here the CDR3 reads CASSLPGEIEAFF. The CDR3, as DNA: TGTGCCAGCAGCCTCCCTGGGGAGATTGAAGCTTTCTTT.

This clonotype was detected many times. The chain joins TRBV6-5 to TRBJ1-1; no definite D call. Germline V gene data show CDR1 as MNHEY and CDR2 as SVGAGI. This CDR3 region has 12 residues. The V end was cut by 0 bases, the J end by 7 bases, with 6 bases between. The CDR3 DNA sequence: TGTGCCAGCAGTTACTCGGCAGGTGAAGCTTTCTTT. This translates into CASSYSAGEAFF.

At least ten counts were recorded for this clonotype. The gene calls are TRBV2 and TRBJ2-1; 7 bases align to TRBD2. Trimming at V came to 8 bases and at J to 15 bases, leaving 10 bases not matched to a gene. This CDR3 spans 11 amino acids. CDR1 is SNHLY and CDR2 is FYNNEI in the germline V gene. CDR3 loop: CASGRENPRFF. The CDR3 DNA reads TGTGCCAGCGGGCGGGAGAATCCACGGTTCTTC.